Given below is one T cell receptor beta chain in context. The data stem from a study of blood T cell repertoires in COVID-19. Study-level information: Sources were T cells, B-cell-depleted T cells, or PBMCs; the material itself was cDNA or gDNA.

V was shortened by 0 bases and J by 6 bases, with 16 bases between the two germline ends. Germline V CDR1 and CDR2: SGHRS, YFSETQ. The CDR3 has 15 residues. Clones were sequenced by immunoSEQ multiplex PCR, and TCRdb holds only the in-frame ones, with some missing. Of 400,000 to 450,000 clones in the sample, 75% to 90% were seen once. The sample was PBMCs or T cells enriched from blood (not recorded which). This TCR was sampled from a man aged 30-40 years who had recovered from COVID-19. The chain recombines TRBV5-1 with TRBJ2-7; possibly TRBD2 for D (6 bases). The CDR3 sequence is CASSLGLVKTSEQYF. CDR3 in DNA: TGCGCCAGCAGCTTGGGACTAGTAAAAACGTCCGAGCAGTACTTC.